This T cell receptor beta chain was captured by sequencing in a study of T cells in Graves' hyperthyroidism and ophthalmopathy. On the study more broadly: The initial diagnosis was the point when peripheral blood was collected, ahead of any treatment.

This clonotype came up many times. Antigen: not known. This CDR3 is 15 amino acids long. Deletions cut 0 bases from V and 0 bases from J, with 9 bases between. Germline V gives CDR1 DFQATT, CDR2 SNEGSKA (reference sequence). Those patients with uncontrolled infection, other autoimmune disease, pregnancy or lactation were excluded. TCR beta CDR3 regions were amplified from RNA. First-round RT-PCR targeting the TCR CDR3 was performed with the HTBI primer set. A single record per CDR3 protein comes from TCRdb applying MiXCR to the multiplex PCR reads. The sample has about 260,000 distinct CDR3 sequences; 16% are singletons. Whole-study findings and limits: Blood also held most thyroid clonotypes expanded beyond 0.001. Median prediction lead before ophthalmopathy onset was about 6.5 months with the model.

This receptor was taken from a woman aged 18-29 years with Graves' ophthalmopathy. The sequenced sample consisted of blood. This chain links TRBV20-1 with TRBJ1-5; D unresolved. CDR3 protein: CSARDQDYSNQPQHF. CDR3 nucleotide sequence: TGCAGTGCTAGAGATCAAGATTATAGCAATCAGCCCCAGCATTTT.